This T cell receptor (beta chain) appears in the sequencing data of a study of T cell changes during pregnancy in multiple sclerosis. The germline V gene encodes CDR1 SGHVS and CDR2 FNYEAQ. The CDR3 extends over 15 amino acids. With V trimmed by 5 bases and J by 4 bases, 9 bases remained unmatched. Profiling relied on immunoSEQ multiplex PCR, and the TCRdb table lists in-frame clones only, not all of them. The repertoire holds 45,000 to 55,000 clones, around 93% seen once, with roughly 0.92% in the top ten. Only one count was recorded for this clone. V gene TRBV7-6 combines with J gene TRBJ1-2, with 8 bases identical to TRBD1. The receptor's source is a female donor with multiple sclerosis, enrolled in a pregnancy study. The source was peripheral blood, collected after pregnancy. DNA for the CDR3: TGTGCCAGCAGCCTCTACAGGGGGGGATCCTATGGCTACACCTTC. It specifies CASSLYRGGSYGYTF. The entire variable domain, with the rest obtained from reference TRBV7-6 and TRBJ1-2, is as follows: GAGVSQSPRYKVTKRGQDVALRCDPISGHVSLYWYRQALGQGPEFLTYFNYEAQQDKSGLPNDRFSAERPEGSISTLTIQRTEQRDSAMYRCASSLYRGGSYGYTFGSGTRLTVV.